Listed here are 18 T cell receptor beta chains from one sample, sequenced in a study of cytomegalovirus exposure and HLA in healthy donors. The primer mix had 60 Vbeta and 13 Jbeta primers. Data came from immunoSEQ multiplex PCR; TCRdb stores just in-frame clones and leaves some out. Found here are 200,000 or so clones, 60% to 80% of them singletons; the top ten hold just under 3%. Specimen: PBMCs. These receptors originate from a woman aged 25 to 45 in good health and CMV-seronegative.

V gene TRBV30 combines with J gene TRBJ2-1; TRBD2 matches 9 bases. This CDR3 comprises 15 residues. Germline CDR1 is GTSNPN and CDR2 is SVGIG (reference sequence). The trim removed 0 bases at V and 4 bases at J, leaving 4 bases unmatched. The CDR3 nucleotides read TGTGCCTGGAGTGTAGCGGGGGGCCCTTACAATGAGCAGTTCTTC. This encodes CAWSVAGGPYNEQFF.

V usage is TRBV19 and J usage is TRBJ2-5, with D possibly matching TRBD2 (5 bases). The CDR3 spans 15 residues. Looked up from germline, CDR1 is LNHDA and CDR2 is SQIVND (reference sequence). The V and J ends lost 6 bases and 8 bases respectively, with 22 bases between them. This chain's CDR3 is CASSQTPAGMGTQYF. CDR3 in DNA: TGTGCCAGTAGCCAAACCCCGGCGGGCATGGGAACCCAGTACTTC.

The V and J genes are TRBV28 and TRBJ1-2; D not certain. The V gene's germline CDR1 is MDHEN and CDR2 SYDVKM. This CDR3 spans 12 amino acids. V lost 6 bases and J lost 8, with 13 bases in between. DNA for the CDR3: TGTGCCAGCAGCCGTTCGCGACTGGGCTACACCTTC. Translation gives CASSRSRLGYTF.

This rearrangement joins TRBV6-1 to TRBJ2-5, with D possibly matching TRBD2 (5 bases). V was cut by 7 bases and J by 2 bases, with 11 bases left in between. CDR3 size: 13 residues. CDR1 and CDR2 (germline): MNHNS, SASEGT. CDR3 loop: CASKKLVQETQYF. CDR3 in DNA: TGTGCCAGCAAAAAACTAGTGCAAGAGACCCAGTACTTC.

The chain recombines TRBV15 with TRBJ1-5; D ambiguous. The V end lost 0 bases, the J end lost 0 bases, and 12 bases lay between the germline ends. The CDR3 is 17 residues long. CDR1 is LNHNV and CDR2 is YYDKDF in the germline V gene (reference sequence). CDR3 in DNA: TGTGCCACCAGCAGAGATTTACAAGGGAGTAGCAATCAGCCCCAGCATTTT. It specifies CATSRDLQGSSNQPQHF.

The CDR3 loop is CASSLATGTSGGNEQFF. The CDR3 nucleotides read TGCGCCAGCAGCTTGGCTACAGGGACTAGCGGGGGCAATGAGCAGTTCTTC. The chain recombines TRBV5-1 with TRBJ2-1; 14 bases agree with TRBD2. Germline CDR1 SGHRS, CDR2 YFSETQ. The CDR3 is 17 amino acids. The ends lost 0 bases at V and 6 bases at J; junction bases unmatched: 5.

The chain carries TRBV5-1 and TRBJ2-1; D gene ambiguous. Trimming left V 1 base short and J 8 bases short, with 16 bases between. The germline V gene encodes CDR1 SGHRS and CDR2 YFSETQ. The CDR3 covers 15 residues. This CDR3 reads CASSLLGQVGDEQFF. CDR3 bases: TGCGCCAGCAGCTTGTTGGGCCAGGTAGGCGATGAGCAGTTCTTC. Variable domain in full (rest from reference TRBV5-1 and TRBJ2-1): KAGVTQTPRYLIKTRGQQVTLSCSPISGHRSVSWYQQTPGQGLQFLFEYFSETQRNKGNFPGRFSGRQFSNSRSEMNVSTLELGDSALYLCASSLLGQVGDEQFFGPGTRLTVL.

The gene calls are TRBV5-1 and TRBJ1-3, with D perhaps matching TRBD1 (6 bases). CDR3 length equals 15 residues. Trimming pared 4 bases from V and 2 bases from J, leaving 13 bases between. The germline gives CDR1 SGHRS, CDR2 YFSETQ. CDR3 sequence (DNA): TGCGCCAGCAGCCGGGGGGGGGCAGCTGGAAACACCATATATTTT. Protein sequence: CASSRGGAAGNTIYF.

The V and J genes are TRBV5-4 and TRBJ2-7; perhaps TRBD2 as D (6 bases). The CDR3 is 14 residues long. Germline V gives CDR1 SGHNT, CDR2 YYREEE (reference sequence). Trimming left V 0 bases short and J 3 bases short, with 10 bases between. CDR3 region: CASSLDGSSYEQYF. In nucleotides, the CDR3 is TGTGCCAGCAGCTTGGACGGGAGTAGCTACGAGCAGTACTTC.

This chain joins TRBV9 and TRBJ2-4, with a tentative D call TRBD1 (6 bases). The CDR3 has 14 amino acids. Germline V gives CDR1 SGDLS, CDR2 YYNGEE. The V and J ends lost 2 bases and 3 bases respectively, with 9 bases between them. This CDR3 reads CASSVDSVKNIQYF. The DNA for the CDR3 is TGTGCCAGCAGCGTGGACAGTGTCAAAAACATTCAGTACTTC.

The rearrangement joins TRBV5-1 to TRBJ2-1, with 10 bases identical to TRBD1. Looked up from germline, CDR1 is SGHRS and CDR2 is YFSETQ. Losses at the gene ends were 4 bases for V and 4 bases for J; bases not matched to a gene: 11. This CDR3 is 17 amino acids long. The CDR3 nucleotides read TGCGCCAGCAGCCACCCTGGGGACAGGGGTTCGTACAATGAGCAGTTCTTC. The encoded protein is CASSHPGDRGSYNEQFF.

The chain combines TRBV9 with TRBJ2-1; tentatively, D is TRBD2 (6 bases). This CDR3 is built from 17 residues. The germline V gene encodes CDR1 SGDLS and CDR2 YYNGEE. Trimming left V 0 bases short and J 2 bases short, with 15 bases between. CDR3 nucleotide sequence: TGTGCCAGCAGCGTAGCCCTGGCCGGGAGAACCTACAATGAGCAGTTCTTC. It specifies CASSVALAGRTYNEQFF.

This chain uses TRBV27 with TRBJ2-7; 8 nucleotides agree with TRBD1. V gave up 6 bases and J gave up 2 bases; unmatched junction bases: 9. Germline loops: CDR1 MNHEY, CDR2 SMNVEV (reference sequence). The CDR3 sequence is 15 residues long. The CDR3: CASSVTAQGAYEQYF. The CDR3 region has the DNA TGTGCCAGCAGCGTTACCGCACAGGGGGCCTACGAGCAGTACTTC.

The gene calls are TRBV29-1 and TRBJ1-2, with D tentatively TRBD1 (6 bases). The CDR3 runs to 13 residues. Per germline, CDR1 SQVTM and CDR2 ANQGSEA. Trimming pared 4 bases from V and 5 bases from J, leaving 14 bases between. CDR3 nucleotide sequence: TGCAGCGTTGGGGACATCCCCTTATATGGCTACACCTTC. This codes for CSVGDIPLYGYTF.

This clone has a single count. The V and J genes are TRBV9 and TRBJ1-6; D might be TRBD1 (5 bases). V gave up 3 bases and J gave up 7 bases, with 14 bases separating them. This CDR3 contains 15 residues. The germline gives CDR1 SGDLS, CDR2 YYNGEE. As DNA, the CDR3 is TGTGCCAGCAGCGCCCTTCAGGGCTACAATTCACCCCTCCACTTT. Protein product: CASSALQGYNSPLHF.

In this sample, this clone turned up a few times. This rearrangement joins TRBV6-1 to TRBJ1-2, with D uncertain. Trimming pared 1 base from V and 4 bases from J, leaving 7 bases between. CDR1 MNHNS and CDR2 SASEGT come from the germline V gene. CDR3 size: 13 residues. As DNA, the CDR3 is TGTGCCAGCAGTGAAGGTGGGCCCTATGGCTACACCTTC. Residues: CASSEGGPYGYTF.

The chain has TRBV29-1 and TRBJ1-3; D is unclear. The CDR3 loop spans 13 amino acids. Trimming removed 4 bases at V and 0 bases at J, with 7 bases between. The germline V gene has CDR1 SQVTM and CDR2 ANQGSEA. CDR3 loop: CSVGANSGNTIYF. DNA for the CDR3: TGCAGCGTTGGGGCCAACTCTGGAAACACCATATATTTT.

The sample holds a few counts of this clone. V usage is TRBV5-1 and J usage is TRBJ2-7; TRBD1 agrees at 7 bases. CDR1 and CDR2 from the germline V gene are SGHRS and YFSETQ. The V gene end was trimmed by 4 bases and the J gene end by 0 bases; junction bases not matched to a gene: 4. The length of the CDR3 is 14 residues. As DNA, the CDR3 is TGCGCCAGCAGCACCGGACAGGTCTCCTACGAGCAGTACTTC. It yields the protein CASSTGQVSYEQYF.